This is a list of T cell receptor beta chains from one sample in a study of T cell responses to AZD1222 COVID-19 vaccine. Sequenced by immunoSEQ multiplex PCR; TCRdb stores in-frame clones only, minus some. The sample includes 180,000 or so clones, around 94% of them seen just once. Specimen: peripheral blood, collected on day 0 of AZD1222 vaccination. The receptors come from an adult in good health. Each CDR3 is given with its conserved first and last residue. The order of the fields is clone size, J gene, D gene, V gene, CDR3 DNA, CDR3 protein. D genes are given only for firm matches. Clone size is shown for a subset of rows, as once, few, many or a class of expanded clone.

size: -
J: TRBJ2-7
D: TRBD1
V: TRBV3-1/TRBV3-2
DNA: TGTGCCAGCAGCCATCGGGACAGGGTGGGCGAGCAGTACTTC
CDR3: CASSHRDRVGEQYF

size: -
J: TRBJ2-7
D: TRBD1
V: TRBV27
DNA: TGTGCCAGCAGGCGACAGGGCTACGAGCAGTACTTC
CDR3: CASRRQGYEQYF

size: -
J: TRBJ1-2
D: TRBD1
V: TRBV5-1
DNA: TGCGCCAGCAGCTTGGACAGGGGATACTATGGCTACACCTTC
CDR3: CASSLDRGYYGYTF

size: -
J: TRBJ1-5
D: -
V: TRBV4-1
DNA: TGCGCCAGCAGCCGGGATATTTTAAATCAGCCCCAGCATTTT
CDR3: CASSRDILNQPQHF

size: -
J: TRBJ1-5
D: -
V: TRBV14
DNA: TGTGCCAGCAGCCAAGACAGCAATCAGCCCCAGCATTTT
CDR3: CASSQDSNQPQHF

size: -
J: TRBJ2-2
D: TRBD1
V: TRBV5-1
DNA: TGCGCCAGCCTACCCGGCCAGGGGGCAATTACCGGGGAGCTGTTTTTT
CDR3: CASLPGQGAITGELFF

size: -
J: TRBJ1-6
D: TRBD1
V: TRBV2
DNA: TGTGCCAGCAGTGGGGGCAGGGGGGCAAATTCACCCCTCCACTTT
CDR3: CASSGGRGANSPLHF

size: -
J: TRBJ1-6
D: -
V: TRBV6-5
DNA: TGTGGGGTTCTCGCATCCTATAATTCACCCCTCCACTTT
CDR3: CGVLASYNSPLHF

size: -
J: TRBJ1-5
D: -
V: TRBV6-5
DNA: TGTGCCAGTTCCAGGGTGGGGATCGGCAATCAGCCCCAGCATTTT
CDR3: CASSRVGIGNQPQHF

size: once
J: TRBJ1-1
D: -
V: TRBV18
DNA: TGTGCCAGCTCACCGGCCGGGAACACTGAAGCTTTCTTT
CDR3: CASSPAGNTEAFF

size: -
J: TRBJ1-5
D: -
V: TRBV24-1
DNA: TGTGCCACCAGTGACAGAACAGGGAGTTTTAATCAGCCCCAGCATTTT
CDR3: CATSDRTGSFNQPQHF

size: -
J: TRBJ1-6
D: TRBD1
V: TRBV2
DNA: TGTGCCAGCAGTGGACAGGGTACGGGGGCACCCCTCCACTTT
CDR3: CASSGQGTGAPLHF

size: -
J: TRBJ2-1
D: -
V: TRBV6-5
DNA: TGTGCCAGCTGGAAAGAGGAGTCTGGCAATGAGCAGTTCTTC
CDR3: CASWKEESGNEQFF

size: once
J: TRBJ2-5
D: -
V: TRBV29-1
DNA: TGCAGCGTTGCGGGAGAAGAGACCCAGTACTTC
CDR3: CSVAGEETQYF

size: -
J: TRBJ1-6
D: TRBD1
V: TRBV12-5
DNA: TGTGCTAGTGGCCCTACAGGGGGCTCAGGCTCACCCCTCCACTTT
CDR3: CASGPTGGSGSPLHF